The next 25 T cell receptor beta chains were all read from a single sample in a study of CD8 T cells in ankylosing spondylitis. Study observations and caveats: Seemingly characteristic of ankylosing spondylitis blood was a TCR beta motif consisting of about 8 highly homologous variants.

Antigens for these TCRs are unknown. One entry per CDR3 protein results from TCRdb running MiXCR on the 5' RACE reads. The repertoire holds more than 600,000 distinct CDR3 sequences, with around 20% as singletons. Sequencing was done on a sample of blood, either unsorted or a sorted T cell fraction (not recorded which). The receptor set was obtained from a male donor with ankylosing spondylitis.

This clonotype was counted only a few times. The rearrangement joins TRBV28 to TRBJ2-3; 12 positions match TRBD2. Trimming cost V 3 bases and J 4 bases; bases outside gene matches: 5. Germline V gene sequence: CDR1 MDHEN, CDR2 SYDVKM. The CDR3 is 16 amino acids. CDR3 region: CASSLWTSGKADTQYF. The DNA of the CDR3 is TGTGCCAGCAGTTTGTGGACTAGCGGGAAAGCAGATACGCAGTATTTT.

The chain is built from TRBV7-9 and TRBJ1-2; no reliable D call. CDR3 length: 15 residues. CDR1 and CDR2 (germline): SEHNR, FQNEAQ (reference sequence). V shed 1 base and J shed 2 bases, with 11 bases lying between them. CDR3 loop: CASSLGTAINYGYTF. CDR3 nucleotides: TGTGCCAGCAGCTTAGGGACGGCGATAAACTATGGCTACACCTTC.

The CDR3 sequence: CSVPTGGTDTQYF. The CDR3 nucleotides are TGCAGTGTCCCGACAGGGGGAACAGATACGCAGTATTTT. The chain joins TRBV20-1 to TRBJ2-3, with 9 bases matching TRBD1. The J segment lost 3 bases and the V segment lost 7 bases, leaving 5 bases of the junction unmatched. Germline V gene sequence: CDR1 DFQATT, CDR2 SNEGSKA (reference sequence). The CDR3 has 13 residues.

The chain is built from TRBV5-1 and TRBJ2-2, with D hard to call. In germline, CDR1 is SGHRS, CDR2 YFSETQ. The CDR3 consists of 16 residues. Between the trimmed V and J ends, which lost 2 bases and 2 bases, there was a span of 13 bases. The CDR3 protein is CASSFVALTNTGELFF. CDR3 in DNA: TGCGCCAGCAGCTTTGTCGCCTTAACAAACACCGGGGAGCTGTTTTTT.

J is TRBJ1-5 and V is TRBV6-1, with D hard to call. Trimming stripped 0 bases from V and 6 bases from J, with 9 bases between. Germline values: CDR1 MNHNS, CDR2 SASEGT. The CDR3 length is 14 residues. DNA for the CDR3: TGTGCCAGCAGTGAAGCACTAGGTGGTCAGCCCCAGCATTTT. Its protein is CASSEALGGQPQHF.

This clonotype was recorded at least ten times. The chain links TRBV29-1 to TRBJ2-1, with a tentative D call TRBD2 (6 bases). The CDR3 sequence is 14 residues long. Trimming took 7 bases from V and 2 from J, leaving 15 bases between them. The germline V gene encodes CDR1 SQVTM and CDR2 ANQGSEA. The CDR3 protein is CSAFRGGPYNEQFF. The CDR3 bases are TGCAGCGCCTTTCGGGGAGGCCCCTACAATGAGCAGTTCTTC.

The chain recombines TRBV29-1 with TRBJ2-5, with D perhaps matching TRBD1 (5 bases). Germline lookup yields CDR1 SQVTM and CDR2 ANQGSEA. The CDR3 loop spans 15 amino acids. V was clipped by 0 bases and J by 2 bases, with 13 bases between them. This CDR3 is CSVEDLTAYQETQYF. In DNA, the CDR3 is TGCAGCGTTGAAGATCTGACAGCCTATCAAGAGACCCAGTACTTC.

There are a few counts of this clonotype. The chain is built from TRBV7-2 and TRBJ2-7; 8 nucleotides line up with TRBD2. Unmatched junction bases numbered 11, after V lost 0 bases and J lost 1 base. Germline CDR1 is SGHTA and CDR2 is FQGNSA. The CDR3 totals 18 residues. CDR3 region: CASSLAKSGGGYSYEQYF. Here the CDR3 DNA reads TGTGCCAGCAGCTTAGCGAAGAGCGGGGGTGGGTATTCCTACGAGCAGTACTTC.

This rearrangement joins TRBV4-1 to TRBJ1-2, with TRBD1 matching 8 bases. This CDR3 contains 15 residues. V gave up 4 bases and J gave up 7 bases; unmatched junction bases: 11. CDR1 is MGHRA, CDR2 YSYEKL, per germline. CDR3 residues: CASSPSTGAAFGYTF. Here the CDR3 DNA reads TGCGCCAGCAGCCCTTCGACAGGGGCCGCTTTTGGCTACACCTTC.

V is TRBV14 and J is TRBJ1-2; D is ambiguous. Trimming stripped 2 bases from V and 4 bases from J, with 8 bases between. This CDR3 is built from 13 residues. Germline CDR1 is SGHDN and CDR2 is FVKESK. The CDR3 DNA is TGTGCCAGCAGCCAAAGGCAACTCTATGGCTACACCTTC. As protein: CASSQRQLYGYTF.

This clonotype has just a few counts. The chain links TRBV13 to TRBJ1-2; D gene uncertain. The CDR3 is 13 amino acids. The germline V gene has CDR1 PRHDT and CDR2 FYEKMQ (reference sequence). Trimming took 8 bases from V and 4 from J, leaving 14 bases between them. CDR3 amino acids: CASSDLGSYGYTF. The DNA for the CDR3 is TGTGCCAGCTCGGACCTGGGAAGCTATGGCTACACCTTC.

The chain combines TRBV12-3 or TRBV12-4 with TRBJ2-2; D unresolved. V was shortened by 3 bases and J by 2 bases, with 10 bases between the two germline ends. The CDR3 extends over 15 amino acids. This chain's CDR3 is CASSFSGPNTGELFF. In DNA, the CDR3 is TGTGCCAGCAGTTTTTCCGGGCCCAACACCGGGGAGCTGTTTTTT.

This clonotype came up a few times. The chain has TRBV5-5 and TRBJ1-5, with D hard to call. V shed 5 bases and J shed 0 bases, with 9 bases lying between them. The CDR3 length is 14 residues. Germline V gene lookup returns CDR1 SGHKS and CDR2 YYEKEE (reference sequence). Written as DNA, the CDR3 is TGTGCCAGCAGGCCTCAGTATAGCAATCAGCCCCAGCATTTT. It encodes CASRPQYSNQPQHF.

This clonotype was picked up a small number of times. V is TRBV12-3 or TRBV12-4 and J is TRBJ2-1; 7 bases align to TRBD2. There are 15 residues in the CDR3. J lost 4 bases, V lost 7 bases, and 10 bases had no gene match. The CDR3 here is CASTFGGFAYNEQFF. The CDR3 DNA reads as TGTGCCAGCACCTTCGGGGGGTTTGCGTACAATGAGCAGTTCTTC.

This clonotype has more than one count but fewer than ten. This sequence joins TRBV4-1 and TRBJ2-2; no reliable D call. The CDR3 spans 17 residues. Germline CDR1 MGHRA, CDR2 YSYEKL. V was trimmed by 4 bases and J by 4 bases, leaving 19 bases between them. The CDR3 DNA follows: TGCGCCAGCAGCCTCCACAGTGCAGACTTTTCCACCGGGGAGCTGTTTTTT. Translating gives CASSLHSADFSTGELFF.

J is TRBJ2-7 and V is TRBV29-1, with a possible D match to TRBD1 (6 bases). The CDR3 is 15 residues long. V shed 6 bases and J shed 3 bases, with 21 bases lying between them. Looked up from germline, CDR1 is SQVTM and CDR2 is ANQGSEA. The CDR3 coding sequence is TGCAGCGTATGGGCCCGGACAGAGCTGAGCTACGAGCAGTACTTC. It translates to CSVWARTELSYEQYF.

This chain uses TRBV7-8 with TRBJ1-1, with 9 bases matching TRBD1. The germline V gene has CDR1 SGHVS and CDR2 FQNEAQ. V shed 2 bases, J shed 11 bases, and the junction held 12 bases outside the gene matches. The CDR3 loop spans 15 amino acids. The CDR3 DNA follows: TGTGCCAGCAGCTTAAGAGCGTGGGGGGACAGGGCCGCTTTCTTT. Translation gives CASSLRAWGDRAAFF.

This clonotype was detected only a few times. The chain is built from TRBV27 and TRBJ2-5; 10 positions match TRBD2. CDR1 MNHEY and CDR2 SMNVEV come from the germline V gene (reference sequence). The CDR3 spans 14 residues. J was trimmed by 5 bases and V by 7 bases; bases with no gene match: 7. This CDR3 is CASKNLAGEETQYF. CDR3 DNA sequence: TGTGCCAGCAAAAACCTAGCGGGAGAGGAGACCCAGTACTTC.

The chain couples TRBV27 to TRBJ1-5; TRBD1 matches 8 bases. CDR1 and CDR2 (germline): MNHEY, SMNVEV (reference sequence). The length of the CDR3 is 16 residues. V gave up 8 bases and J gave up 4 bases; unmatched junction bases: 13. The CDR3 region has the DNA TGTGCCAGCGGCCCGCGGACAGGGCCGGGTAATCAGCCCCAGCATTTT. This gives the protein CASGPRTGPGNQPQHF.

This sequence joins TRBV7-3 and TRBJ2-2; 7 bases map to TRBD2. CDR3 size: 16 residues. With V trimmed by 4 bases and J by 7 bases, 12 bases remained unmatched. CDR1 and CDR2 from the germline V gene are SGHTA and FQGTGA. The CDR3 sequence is CASSSTGRGVNGELFF. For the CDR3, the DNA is TGTGCCAGCAGCTCCACGGGACGGGGGGTTAACGGGGAGCTGTTTTTT.

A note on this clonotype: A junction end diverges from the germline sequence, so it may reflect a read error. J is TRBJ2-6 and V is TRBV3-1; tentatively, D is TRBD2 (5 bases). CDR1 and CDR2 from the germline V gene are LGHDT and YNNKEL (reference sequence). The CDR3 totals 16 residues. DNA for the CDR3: TGTGCCAGCAGCAAAGAGGAGGCGACTGGGGCCAACGTCCTGACTTTC. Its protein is CASSKEEATGANVLTF.

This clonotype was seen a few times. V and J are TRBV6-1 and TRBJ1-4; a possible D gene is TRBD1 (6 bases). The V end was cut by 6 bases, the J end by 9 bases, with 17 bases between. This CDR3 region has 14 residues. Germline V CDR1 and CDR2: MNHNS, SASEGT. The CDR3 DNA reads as TGTGCCAGCAGCCAGGGGAGGGTGAGACAAAAACTGTTTTTT. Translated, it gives CASSQGRVRQKLFF.

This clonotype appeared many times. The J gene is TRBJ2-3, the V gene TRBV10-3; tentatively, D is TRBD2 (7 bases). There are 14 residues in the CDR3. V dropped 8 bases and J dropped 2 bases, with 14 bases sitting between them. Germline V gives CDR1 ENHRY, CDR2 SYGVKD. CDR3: CAIWAGDTTDTQYF. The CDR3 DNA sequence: TGTGCCATCTGGGCGGGGGACACCACAGATACGCAGTATTTT.

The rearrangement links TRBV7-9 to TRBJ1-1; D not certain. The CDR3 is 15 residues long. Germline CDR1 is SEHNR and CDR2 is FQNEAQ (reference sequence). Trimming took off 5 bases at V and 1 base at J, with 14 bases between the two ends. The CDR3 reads CASSPPLAKNTEAFF. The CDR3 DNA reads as TGTGCCAGCAGCCCCCCGTTGGCTAAGAACACTGAAGCTTTCTTT.

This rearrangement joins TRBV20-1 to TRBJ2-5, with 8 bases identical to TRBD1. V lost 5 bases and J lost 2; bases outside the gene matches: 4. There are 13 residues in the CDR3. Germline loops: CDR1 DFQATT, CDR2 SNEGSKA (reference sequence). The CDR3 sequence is CSAPGTGQETQYF. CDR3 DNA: TGCAGTGCTCCCGGGACAGGACAAGAGACCCAGTACTTC.